This T cell receptor (beta chain) came from a study of Ad26.COV2.S vaccination and SARS-CoV-2 variants. Study in general: Doses of Ad26.COV2.S were injected into muscle once or twice, 56 days apart.

As to treatment: about 20 received Ad26.COV2.S at low or high dose, single or two shots; about 5 received placebo; per-sample allocation not given. Specimen acquisition occurred on day 63 following the initial vaccine or placebo injection. What was given as vaccine was an Ad26 vector encoding Wuhan-strain SARS-CoV-2 spike. V lost 4 bases to trimming and J lost 6 bases; unmatched junction nucleotides: 7. The germline V gene has CDR1 LNHDA and CDR2 SQIVND (reference sequence). The CDR3 has 15 amino acids. Produced via immunoSEQ multiplex PCR; TCRdb's table is partial and in-frame only. The top ten hold 1.7% of the sample, which has 440,000 or so clones, 70% to 90% seen once.

The sample consisted of peripheral blood, taken in a trial of Ad26.COV2.S vaccine versus placebo. This sequence joins TRBV19 and TRBJ1-5, with TRBD1 identical over 9 bases. The receptor was derived from a person between 18 and 65 years old who received the Ad26.COV2.S COVID-19 vaccine or a placebo. CDR3 loop: CASSRRQGGLQPQHF. CDR3 sequence (DNA): TGTGCCAGTAGTAGGAGACAGGGGGGTCTTCAGCCCCAGCATTTT.